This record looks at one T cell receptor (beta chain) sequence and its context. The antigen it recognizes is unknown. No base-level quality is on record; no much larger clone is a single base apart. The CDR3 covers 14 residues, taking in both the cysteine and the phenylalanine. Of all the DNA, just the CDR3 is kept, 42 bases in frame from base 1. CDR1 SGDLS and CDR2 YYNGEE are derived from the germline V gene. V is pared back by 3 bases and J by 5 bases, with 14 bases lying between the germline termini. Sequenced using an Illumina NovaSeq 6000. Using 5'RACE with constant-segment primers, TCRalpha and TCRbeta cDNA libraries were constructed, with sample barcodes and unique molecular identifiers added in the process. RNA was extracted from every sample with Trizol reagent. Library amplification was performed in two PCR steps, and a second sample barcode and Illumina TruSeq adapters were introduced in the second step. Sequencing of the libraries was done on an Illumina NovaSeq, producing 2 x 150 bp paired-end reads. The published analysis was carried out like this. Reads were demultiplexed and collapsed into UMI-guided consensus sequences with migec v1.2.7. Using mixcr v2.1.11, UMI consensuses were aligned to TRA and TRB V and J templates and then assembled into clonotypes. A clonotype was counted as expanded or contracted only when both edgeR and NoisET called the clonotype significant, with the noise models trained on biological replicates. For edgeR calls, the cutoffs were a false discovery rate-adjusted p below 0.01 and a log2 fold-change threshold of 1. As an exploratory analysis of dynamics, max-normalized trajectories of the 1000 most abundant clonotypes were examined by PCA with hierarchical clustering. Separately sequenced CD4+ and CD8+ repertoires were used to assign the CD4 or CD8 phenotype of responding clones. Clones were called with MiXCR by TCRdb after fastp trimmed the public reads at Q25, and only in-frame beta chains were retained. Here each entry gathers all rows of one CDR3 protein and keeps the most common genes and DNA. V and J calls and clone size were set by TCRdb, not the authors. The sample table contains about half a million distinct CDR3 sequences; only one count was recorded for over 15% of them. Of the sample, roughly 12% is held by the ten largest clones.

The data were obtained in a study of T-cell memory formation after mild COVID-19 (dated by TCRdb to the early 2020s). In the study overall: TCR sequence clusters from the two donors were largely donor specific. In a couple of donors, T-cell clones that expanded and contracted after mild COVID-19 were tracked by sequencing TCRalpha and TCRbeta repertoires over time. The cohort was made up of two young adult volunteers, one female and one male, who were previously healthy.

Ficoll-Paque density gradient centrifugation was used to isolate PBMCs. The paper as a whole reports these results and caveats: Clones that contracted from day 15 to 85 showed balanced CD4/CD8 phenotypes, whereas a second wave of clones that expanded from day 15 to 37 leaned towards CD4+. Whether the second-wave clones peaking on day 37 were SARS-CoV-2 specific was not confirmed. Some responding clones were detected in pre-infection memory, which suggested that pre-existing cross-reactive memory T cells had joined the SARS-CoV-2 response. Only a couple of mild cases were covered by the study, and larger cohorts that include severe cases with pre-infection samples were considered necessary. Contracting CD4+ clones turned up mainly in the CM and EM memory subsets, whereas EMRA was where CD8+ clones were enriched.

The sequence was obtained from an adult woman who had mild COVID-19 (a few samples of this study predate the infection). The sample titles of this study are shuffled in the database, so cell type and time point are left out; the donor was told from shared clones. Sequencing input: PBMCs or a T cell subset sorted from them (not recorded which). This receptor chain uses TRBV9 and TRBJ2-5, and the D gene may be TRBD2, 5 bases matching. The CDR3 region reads CASSAGQPGETQYF. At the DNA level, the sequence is TGTGCCAGCAGCGCGGGTCAGCCGGGGGAGACCCAGTACTTC.